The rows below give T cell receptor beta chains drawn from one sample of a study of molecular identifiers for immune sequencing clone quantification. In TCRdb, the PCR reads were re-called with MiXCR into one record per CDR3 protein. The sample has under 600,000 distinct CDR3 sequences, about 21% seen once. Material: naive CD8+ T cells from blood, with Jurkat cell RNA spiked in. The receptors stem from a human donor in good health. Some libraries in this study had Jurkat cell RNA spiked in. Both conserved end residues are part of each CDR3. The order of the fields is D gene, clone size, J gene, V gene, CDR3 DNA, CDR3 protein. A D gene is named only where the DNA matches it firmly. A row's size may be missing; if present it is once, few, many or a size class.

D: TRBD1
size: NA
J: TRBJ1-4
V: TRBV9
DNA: TGTGCCAGCAGCGTAGACGGGACAGGGGTGGAAAAACTGTTTTTT
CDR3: CASSVDGTGVEKLFF

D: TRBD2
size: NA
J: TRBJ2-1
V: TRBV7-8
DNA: TGTGCCAGCAGCCTCCGACTAGCGGGGGGGCTTAGTTCCTTGTACAATGAGCAGTTCTTC
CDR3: CASSLRLAGGLSSLYNEQFF

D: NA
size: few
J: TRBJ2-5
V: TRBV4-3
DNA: TGCGCCAGCAGCCAAGATTGGTCAGATCAAGAGACCCAGTACTTC
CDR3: CASSQDWSDQETQYF

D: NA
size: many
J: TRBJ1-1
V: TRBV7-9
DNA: TGTGCCAGCAGCTTAAGTGCTGAAGCTTTCTTT
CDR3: CASSLSAEAFF

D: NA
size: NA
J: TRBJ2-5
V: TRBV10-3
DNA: TGTGCCATCAGCCCGGACTCCAAAGAGACCCAGTACTTC
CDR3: CAISPDSKETQYF

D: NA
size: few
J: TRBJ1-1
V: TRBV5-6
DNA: TGTGCCAGCAGCACGGTTTCTGAAGCTTTCTTT
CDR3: CASSTVSEAFF

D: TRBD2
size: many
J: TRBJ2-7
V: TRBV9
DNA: TGTGCCAGCAGCTCGGGACTAGCGGGTACCTACGAGCAGTACTTC
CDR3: CASSSGLAGTYEQYF

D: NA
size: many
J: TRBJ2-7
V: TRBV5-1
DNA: TGCGCCAGCAGCTCAGATAGCGTTCCCTACGAGCAGTACTTC
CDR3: CASSSDSVPYEQYF

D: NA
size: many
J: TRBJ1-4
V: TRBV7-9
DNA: TGTGCCAGCAGCACACAACCAACTAATGAAAAACTGTTTTTT
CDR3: CASSTQPTNEKLFF

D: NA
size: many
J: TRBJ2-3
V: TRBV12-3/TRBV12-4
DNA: TGTGCCAGCAGTCCGACAGGTACGGGGGACACAGATACGCAGTATTTT
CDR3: CASSPTGTGDTDTQYF

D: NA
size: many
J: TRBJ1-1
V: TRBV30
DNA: TGTGCCTGGATCGGGGAGCCGAACACTGAAGCTTTCTTT
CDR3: CAWIGEPNTEAFF

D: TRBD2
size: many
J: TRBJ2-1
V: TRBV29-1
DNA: TGCAGCGTTGAGGGACTAGCAGGTGAGCAGTTCTTC
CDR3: CSVEGLAGEQFF

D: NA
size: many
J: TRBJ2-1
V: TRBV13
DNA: TGTGCCAGCAGCTTTGTCGGGGAGCAGTTCTTC
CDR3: CASSFVGEQFF

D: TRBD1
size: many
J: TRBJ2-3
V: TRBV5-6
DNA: TGTGCCAGCAGCCGCGGACAGGGGGTGAAAGATACGCAGTATTTT
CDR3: CASSRGQGVKDTQYF

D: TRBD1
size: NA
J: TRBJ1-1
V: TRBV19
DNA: TGTGCCAGTAGTATAGGGGGGACAGCAAGAATGAACACTGAAGCTTTCTTT
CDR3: CASSIGGTARMNTEAFF

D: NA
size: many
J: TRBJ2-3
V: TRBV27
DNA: TGTGCCAGCAGTCTCCATCCCAGCGCGGGCTGGTATTTT
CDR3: CASSLHPSAGWYF

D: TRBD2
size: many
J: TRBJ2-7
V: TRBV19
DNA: TGTGCCACATCTCCAGCGGGAGGGTACGAGCAGTACTTC
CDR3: CATSPAGGYEQYF

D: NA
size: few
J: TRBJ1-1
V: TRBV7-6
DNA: TGTGCCAGCAGCTTAGAGTGGGGTGGTTTTGTAAACACTGAAGCTTTCTTT
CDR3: CASSLEWGGFVNTEAFF

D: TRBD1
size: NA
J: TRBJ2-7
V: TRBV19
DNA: TGTGCCAGTAGTAATGCGGGACAGGGGCCCTACGAGCAGTACTTC
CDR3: CASSNAGQGPYEQYF

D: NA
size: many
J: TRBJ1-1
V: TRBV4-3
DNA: TGCGCCAGCAGCAAGGACACCTCGTTCATGAACACTGAAGCTTTCTTT
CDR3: CASSKDTSFMNTEAFF

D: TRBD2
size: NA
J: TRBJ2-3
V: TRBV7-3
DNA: TGTGCCAGCAGCTTCAGCGGGAGCGGCACAGATACGCAGTATTTT
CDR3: CASSFSGSGTDTQYF

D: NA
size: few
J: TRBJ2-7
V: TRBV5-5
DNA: TGTGCCAGCAGCTTTGGGAGAGGTTTTAGCGAAACCTACGAGCAGTACTTC
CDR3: CASSFGRGFSETYEQYF

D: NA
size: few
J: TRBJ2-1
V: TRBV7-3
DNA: TGTGCCAGCAGCCCCGACTCAGTCCCCTACAATGAGCAGTTCTTC
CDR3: CASSPDSVPYNEQFF

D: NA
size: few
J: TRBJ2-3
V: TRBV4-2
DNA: TGTGCCAGCAGCCAAGAAGCCCAGACGAGCTACACAGATACGCAGTATTTT
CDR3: CASSQEAQTSYTDTQYF

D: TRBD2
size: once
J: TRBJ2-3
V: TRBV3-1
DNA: TGTGCCAGCAGCAACCATGGACTAGCGGGAGCTACAGATACGCAGTATTTT
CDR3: CASSNHGLAGATDTQYF

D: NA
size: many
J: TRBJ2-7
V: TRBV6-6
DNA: TGTGCCAGCAGGGAGAACGAGCAGTACTTC
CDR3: CASRENEQYF

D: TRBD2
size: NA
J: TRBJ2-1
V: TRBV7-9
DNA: TGTGCCAGCAGCCTACTAGCGGGAGGCAACAATGAGCAGTTCTTC
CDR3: CASSLLAGGNNEQFF

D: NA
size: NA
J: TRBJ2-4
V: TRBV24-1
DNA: TGTGCCACCAGTGATTCCGAGGACAAAAACATTCAGTACTTC
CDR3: CATSDSEDKNIQYF

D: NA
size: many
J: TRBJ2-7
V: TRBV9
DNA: TGTGCCAGCAGCTCCAACGAGGGGGATATTAGAAGTGTAGGGCCTGGACCCTACTACGAGCAGTACTTC
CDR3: CASSSNEGDIRSVGPGPYYEQYF

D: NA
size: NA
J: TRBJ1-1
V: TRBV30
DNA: TGTGCCTGGAGCAAGGCCCGTGTGGGGTACACTGAAGCTTTCTTT
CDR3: CAWSKARVGYTEAFF

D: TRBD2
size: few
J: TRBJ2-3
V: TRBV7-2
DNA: TGTGCCAGCAGTCGCCGGGGGAGGGCTCCTGGCGCAGATACGCAGTATTTT
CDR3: CASSRRGRAPGADTQYF

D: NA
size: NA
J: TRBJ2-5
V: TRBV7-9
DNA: TGTGCCAGCAGGGTGGGGGGCCAAGAGACCCAGTACTTC
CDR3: CASRVGGQETQYF

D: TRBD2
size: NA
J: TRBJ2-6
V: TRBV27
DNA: TGTGCCAGCAGTCAGCGACTAGCGGGGTACTCTGGGGCCAACGTCCTGACTTTC
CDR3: CASSQRLAGYSGANVLTF

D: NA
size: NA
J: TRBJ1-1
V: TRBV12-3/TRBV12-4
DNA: TGTGCCAGCAGTTTTGCCCGCTCGAACACTGAAGCTTTCTTT
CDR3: CASSFARSNTEAFF

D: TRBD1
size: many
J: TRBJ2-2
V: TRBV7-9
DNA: TGTGCCAGCAGCTTAGGGATGGACAGGACGAACACCGGGGAGCTGTTTTTT
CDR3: CASSLGMDRTNTGELFF

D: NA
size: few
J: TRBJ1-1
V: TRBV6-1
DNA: TGTGCCAGCAGTGAAAGGTACGCCCGGTATGCTTTCTTT
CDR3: CASSERYARYAFF

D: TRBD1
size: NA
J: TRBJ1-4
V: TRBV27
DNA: TGTGCCAGCAGTTTCGTGGCCGGGACAGGGATTGAAAAACTGTTTTTT
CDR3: CASSFVAGTGIEKLFF

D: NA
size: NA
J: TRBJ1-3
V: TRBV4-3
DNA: TGCGCCAGCAGCCAAGATTATATAGGGTTCGGAAACACCATATATTTT
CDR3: CASSQDYIGFGNTIYF

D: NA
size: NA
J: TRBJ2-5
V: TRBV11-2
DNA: TGTGCCAGCAGCTTGTCCGAAAACGGGGCACAAGAGACCCAGTACTTC
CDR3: CASSLSENGAQETQYF

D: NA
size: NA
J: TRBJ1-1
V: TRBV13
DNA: TGTGCCAGCAGCCAAATGGGCCTCTCAGGGCTGAACACTGAAGCTTTCTTT
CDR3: CASSQMGLSGLNTEAFF

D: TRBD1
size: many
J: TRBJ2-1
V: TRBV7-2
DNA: TGTGCCAGCAGCTTATGGGGACAGGAGTCCTACAATGAGCAGTTCTTC
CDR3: CASSLWGQESYNEQFF

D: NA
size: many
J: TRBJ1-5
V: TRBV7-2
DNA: TGTGCCAGCAGCTTATGGCTGGGGGGCAATCAGCCCCAGCATTTT
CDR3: CASSLWLGGNQPQHF

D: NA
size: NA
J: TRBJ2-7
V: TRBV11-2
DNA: TGTGCCAGCAGCTTAGGCCAAGCAGGGGTATACGAGCAGTACTTC
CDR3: CASSLGQAGVYEQYF

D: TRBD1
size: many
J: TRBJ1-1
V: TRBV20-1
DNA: TGCAGTGCTCGGGACAGCCTTGAAGCTTTCTTT
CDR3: CSARDSLEAFF

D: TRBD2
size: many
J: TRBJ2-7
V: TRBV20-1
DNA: TGCAGTGCTAGAGACCAGCGGGAGATGTACGAGCAGTACTTC
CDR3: CSARDQREMYEQYF

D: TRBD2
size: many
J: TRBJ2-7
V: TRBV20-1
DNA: TGCAGTGCTAGAGATTTGGCTAGCGGGACGATATACGAGCAGTACTTC
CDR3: CSARDLASGTIYEQYF

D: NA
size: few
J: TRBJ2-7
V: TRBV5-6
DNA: TGTGCCAGCAGTTCTGGTTCCGGGCCTTACGAGCAGTACTTC
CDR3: CASSSGSGPYEQYF

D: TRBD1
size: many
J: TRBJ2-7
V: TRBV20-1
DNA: TGCAGTGCTAGAGAAGGACAGGGCAGCTCCTACGAGCAGTACTTC
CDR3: CSAREGQGSSYEQYF

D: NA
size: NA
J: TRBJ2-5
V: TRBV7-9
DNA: TGTGCCAGCATCCTTGGGGCAGCCAACAAACAAGAGACCCAGTACTTC
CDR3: CASILGAANKQETQYF

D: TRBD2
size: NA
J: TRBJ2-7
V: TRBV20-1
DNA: TGCAGTGGTAGAGGGCTAGCGGGACGCTCCTACGAGCAGTACTTC
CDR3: CSGRGLAGRSYEQYF

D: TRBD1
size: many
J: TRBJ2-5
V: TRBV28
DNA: TGTGCCAGCAACCCCGAGCCGGGACAGGGAGAACAAGAGACCCAGTACTTC
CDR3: CASNPEPGQGEQETQYF

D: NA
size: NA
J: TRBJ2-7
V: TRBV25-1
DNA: TGTGCCAGCAGTGAAACCCCCCTAACAGGGCTCATGTACGAGCAGTACTTC
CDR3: CASSETPLTGLMYEQYF

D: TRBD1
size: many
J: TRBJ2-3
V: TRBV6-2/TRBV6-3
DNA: TGTGCCAGCAGCGGGACAGGGGATACAGATACGCAGTATTTT
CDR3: CASSGTGDTDTQYF

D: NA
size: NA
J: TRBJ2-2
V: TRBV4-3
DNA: TGCGCCAGCAGCCAAGATCGGGCCGGGAACACCGGGGAGCTGTTTTTT
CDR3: CASSQDRAGNTGELFF

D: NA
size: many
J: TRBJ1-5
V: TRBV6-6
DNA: TGTGCCAGCAGTTGGGACCCAGAAGTCCAGCCCCAGCATTTT
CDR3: CASSWDPEVQPQHF